Each of the 29 T cell receptor beta chains below was sequenced from the same sample in a study of blood T cell repertoires in COVID-19. Here immunoSEQ multiplex PCR was the method, and the copy in TCRdb shows in-frame clones only, minus some. This table holds some 190,000 clones, approximately 85% found once. Input material: peripheral blood. The receptors originated from a woman in her 70s with active or convalescent COVID-19.

The rearrangement uses TRBV19 and TRBJ2-1; 10 nucleotides match TRBD2. The germline V gene has CDR1 LNHDA and CDR2 SQIVND (reference sequence). V gave up 9 bases and J gave up 4 bases; unmatched junction bases: 6. CDR3 length equals 14 residues. CDR3 DNA: TGTGCCAGCGCACTAGCGGGGAATTACAATGAGCAGTTCTTC. Its protein product is CASALAGNYNEQFF.

The genes are TRBV28 and TRBJ2-1, with 14 bases that match TRBD2. CDR3 length: 15 amino acids. CDR1 and CDR2 from the germline V gene are MDHEN and SYDVKM. The ends lost 4 bases at V and 15 bases at J; junction bases unmatched: 11. CDR3 coding DNA: TGTGCCAGCAGTTCTCCGGGACTAGCGGGAGTATTCACGTTCTTC. Its protein product is CASSSPGLAGVFTFF.

This sequence joins TRBV2 and TRBJ1-2, with D maybe TRBD1 (5 bases). V was shortened by 8 bases and J by 7 bases, with 17 bases between the two germline ends. The CDR3 totals 13 residues. Looked up from germline, CDR1 is SNHLY and CDR2 is FYNNEI. CDR3 nucleotide sequence: TGTGCCAGCCACCTCAGGGCATTAGGTGGCTACACCTTC. Its translation: CASHLRALGGYTF.

The chain has TRBV9 and TRBJ2-1, with D perhaps TRBD1 (6 bases). The V end was cut by 0 bases, the J end by 0 bases, with 16 bases between. Per the germline V gene, CDR1 is SGDLS and CDR2 is YYNGEE. The CDR3 sequence is 18 residues long. CDR3 coding DNA: TGTGCCAGCAGCGTAGGGACAGATACCAGGAGCTCCTACAATGAGCAGTTCTTC. Translated: CASSVGTDTRSSYNEQFF.

This clone was seen just once. The gene calls are TRBV6-5 and TRBJ2-1; D may be TRBD2 (6 bases). Germline CDR1 is MNHEY and CDR2 is SVGAGI. CDR3 length: 15 amino acids. V was trimmed by 5 bases and J by 9 bases, leaving 20 bases between them. Here the CDR3 reads CASSSGRPPKGEQFF. The DNA of the CDR3 is TGTGCCAGCAGTAGCGGGCGCCCCCCGAAGGGTGAGCAGTTCTTC.

This chain uses TRBV18 with TRBJ2-3; D not certain. CDR1 is KGHSH and CDR2 is LQKENI in the germline V gene. V lost 2 bases to trimming and J lost 0 bases, with 12 bases between them. The CDR3 loop spans 16 amino acids. The chain's CDR3 is CASSPIRVTSTDTQYF. The CDR3 region has the DNA TGTGCCAGCTCACCAATCCGCGTTACTAGCACAGATACGCAGTATTTT. The whole variable domain, filled in from reference TRBV18 and TRBJ2-3, reads NAGVMQNPRHLVRRRGQEARLRCSPMKGHSHVYWYRQLPEEGLKFMVYLQKENIIDESGMPKERFSAEFPKEGPSILRIQQVVRGDSAAYFCASSPIRVTSTDTQYFGPGTRLTVL.

This clone was counted a few times. The V and J genes are TRBV7-9 and TRBJ1-6; unclear D gene. The V end lost 5 bases, the J end lost 7 bases, and 15 bases lay between the germline ends. The CDR3 spans 15 residues. Germline assignment: CDR1 SEHNR and CDR2 FQNEAQ (reference sequence). CDR3 bases: TGTGCCAGCAGCCAGGACTGGATTGGGAATTCACCCCTCCACTTT. This encodes CASSQDWIGNSPLHF.

The chain combines TRBV12-5 with TRBJ1-1; 7 bases agree with TRBD1. V dropped 6 bases and J dropped 9; count of bases not matched to a gene: 7. This CDR3 is built from 12 residues. Germline values: CDR1 LGHNT, CDR2 FRNRAP. Here the CDR3 DNA reads TGTGCTAGTGGACTTACAGGGGATCAAGCTTTCTTT. Residues: CASGLTGDQAFF. Complete variable domain (other parts from reference TRBV12-5 and TRBJ1-1): DARVTQTPRHKVTEMGQEVTMRCQPILGHNTVFWYRQTMMQGLELLAYFRNRAPLDDSGMPKDRFSAEMPDATLATLKIQPSEPRDSAVYFCASGLTGDQAFFGQGTRLTVV.

The count of this clone is one. The chain recombines TRBV21-1 with TRBJ1-1; TRBD1 is the table's D call, not checked against the DNA. TRBV21-1 is given as a pseudogene. This CDR3 has 12 amino acids. The CDR3 DNA is TGTGCCATAGCGCAAGGACAGCCTGAAGCTTTCTTT. Translating it yields CAIAQGQPEAFF.

CDR3 in amino acids: CASSYNRGTWEQYF. The DNA of the CDR3 is TGTGCCAGCAGTTACAATCGGGGAACGTGGGAGCAGTACTTC. V gene TRBV6-5 combines with J gene TRBJ2-7; D is possibly TRBD2 (5 bases). The CDR3 is 14 amino acids. Between the trimmed V and J ends, which lost 2 bases and 7 bases, there was a span of 15 bases. Germline V gene sequence: CDR1 MNHEY, CDR2 SVGAGI.

The V call is TRBV5-1, the J call TRBJ1-4; weak D call: TRBD1 (6 bases). Germline CDR1 reads SGHRS; CDR2 reads YFSETQ. V was clipped by 4 bases and J by 3 bases, with 25 bases between them. The CDR3 loop spans 19 amino acids. CDR3 loop: CASSPGPGHRLAANEKLFF. Here the CDR3 DNA reads TGCGCCAGCAGCCCCGGCCCGGGACATCGACTCGCGGCTAATGAAAAACTGTTTTTT. Supplemented by reference TRBV5-1 and TRBJ1-4, the full variable domain reads KAGVTQTPRYLIKTRGQQVTLSCSPISGHRSVSWYQQTPGQGLQFLFEYFSETQRNKGNFPGRFSGRQFSNSRSEMNVSTLELGDSALYLCASSPGPGHRLAANEKLFFGSGTQLSVL.

The chain uses TRBV5-1 and TRBJ2-1; perhaps TRBD2 as D (6 bases). Trimming pared 4 bases from V and 7 bases from J, leaving 18 bases between. This CDR3 has 15 amino acids. Germline V lookup: CDR1 SGHRS, CDR2 YFSETQ. DNA for the CDR3: TGCGCCAGCAGCCTACAGCGGGCTCGACGGAATGAGCAGTTCTTC. It codes for CASSLQRARRNEQFF.

This chain uses TRBV5-1 with TRBJ2-1, with a weak D call TRBD1 (6 bases). The CDR3 is 14 residues long. The germline V gene encodes CDR1 SGHRS and CDR2 YFSETQ. The V end lost 4 bases, the J end lost 7 bases, and 15 bases lay between the germline ends. CDR3 loop: CASSPWQQGNEQFF. CDR3 sequence (DNA): TGCGCCAGCAGCCCCTGGCAACAGGGTAATGAGCAGTTCTTC.

This chain links TRBV19 with TRBJ1-1; D is ambiguous. CDR1 and CDR2 (germline): LNHDA, SQIVND (reference sequence). The length of the CDR3 is 14 residues. V lost 5 bases, J lost 2 bases, and 12 bases lay in between. The CDR3 DNA follows: TGTGCCAGTAGTTCGAACAACCCAAACACTGAAGCTTTCTTT. Translating it yields CASSSNNPNTEAFF.

The chain uses TRBV28 and TRBJ2-7; 9 nucleotides line up with TRBD2. CDR3 size: 14 residues. Unmatched junction bases numbered 9, after V lost 8 bases and J lost 4 bases. CDR1 is MDHEN, CDR2 SYDVKM, per germline. This chain's CDR3 is CASRKPGLAYEQYF. CDR3 DNA sequence: TGTGCCAGCCGGAAACCGGGACTAGCTTACGAGCAGTACTTC.

The rearrangement uses TRBV11-2 and TRBJ2-7; D unresolved. The V gene lost 5 bases and the J gene lost 0 bases, with 11 bases spanning the gap. Germline CDR1 is SGHAT and CDR2 is FQNNGV. The CDR3 length is 14 residues. The CDR3 DNA is TGTGCCAGCAGCCCCGCAGGTCTCTCCTACGAGCAGTACTTC. It specifies CASSPAGLSYEQYF.

The V and J genes are TRBV7-9 and TRBJ2-2; TRBD2 aligns across 7 bases. The germline V gene has CDR1 SEHNR and CDR2 FQNEAQ (reference sequence). With 4 bases clipped from V and 7 bases from J, the junction kept 21 bases outside the gene matches. The CDR3 loop spans 19 amino acids. CDR3 sequence reads: CASSSHLGDYRGRFGELFF. In DNA, the CDR3 is TGTGCCAGCAGCTCGCACTTAGGGGACTATCGGGGACGGTTCGGGGAGCTGTTTTTT.

The chain employs TRBV21-1 and TRBJ1-5; TRBD1 was called by the table and not checked on the DNA. TRBV21-1 represents a pseudogene. The CDR3 has 19 residues. CDR3: CASSRQDRPSAYSNQPQHF. CDR3 sequence (DNA): TGTGCCAGCAGCAGACAAGACAGGCCATCCGCTTATAGCAATCAGCCCCAGCATTTT.

V gene TRBV18 combines with J gene TRBJ2-5, with D possibly matching TRBD1 (6 bases). V was clipped by 0 bases and J by 7 bases, with 12 bases between them. The germline V gene encodes CDR1 KGHSH and CDR2 LQKENI. The CDR3 sequence is 14 residues long. This chain's CDR3 is CASSPPSGDVTQYF. CDR3 DNA: TGTGCCAGCTCACCACCATCAGGGGATGTGACCCAGTACTTC.

The table lists this clone with a count of one. The chain uses TRBV29-1 and TRBJ2-1, with 8 bases matching TRBD2. V lost 3 bases and J lost 13; bases outside the gene matches: 5. The length of the CDR3 is 11 residues. CDR1 and CDR2 (germline): SQVTM, ANQGSEA. CDR3 sequence: CSVDRSGSQFF. DNA for the CDR3: TGCAGCGTTGATCGAAGCGGGAGTCAGTTCTTC.

The genes are TRBV20-1 and TRBJ2-5; weak D call: TRBD1 (5 bases). CDR3 length: 11 amino acids. V was shortened by 5 bases and J by 4 bases, with 8 bases between the two germline ends. The germline CDR1 and CDR2 sequences are DFQATT and SNEGSKA (reference sequence). Here the CDR3 DNA reads TGCAGTGCTGGGGCCCCAGAGACCCAGTACTTC. Encoded protein: CSAGAPETQYF.

The chain carries TRBV6-5 and TRBJ1-1; TRBD1 might be the D (6 bases). This CDR3 region has 13 residues. With 5 bases removed from V and 1 base from J, the gap between germline ends came to 8 bases. Germline lookup yields CDR1 MNHEY and CDR2 SVGAGI. CDR3 sequence: CASSKQGNTEAFF. DNA for the CDR3: TGTGCCAGCAGTAAACAGGGGAACACTGAAGCTTTCTTT.

This clone was detected a few times. The rearrangement joins TRBV30 to TRBJ1-5, with D uncertain. The length of the CDR3 is 14 residues. Per the germline V gene, CDR1 is GTSNPN and CDR2 is SVGIG (reference sequence). V was cut by 3 bases and J by 0 bases, with 9 bases left in between. CDR3 amino acids: CAWSRGNSNQPQHF. The CDR3, as DNA: TGTGCCTGGAGCCGGGGTAATAGCAATCAGCCCCAGCATTTT.

This rearrangement joins TRBV28 to TRBJ1-5; TRBD1 agrees at 12 bases. The CDR3 has 17 residues. V trimming: 2 bases; J trimming: 6 bases; junction bases outside the gene matches: 8. Germline CDR1 MDHEN, CDR2 SYDVKM. The CDR3: CASSLDGTGGRGQPQHF. The CDR3 nucleotides read TGTGCCAGCAGTTTAGACGGGACAGGGGGCAGAGGTCAGCCCCAGCATTTT.

This chain uses TRBV18 with TRBJ1-5; 7 bases agree with TRBD1. With 5 bases clipped from V and 4 bases from J, the junction kept 2 bases outside the gene matches. The CDR3 has 13 residues. The germline CDR1 and CDR2 sequences are KGHSH and LQKENI. The CDR3 DNA follows: TGTGCCAGCTCATCACAGGGGAATCAGCCCCAGCATTTT. Translation: CASSSQGNQPQHF.

The V gene is TRBV9, the J gene TRBJ2-3, with 11 bases that match TRBD2. V gave up 6 bases and J gave up 0 bases; unmatched junction bases: 6. Germline-derived CDR1 and CDR2 are SGDLS and YYNGEE. CDR3 size: 16 residues. CDR3 protein: CASNTGTSGSTDTQYF. The CDR3 coding sequence is TGTGCCAGCAATACCGGGACTAGCGGCAGCACAGATACGCAGTATTTT.

The gene calls are TRBV18 and TRBJ2-7; TRBD1 matches at 8 bases. CDR1 is KGHSH, CDR2 LQKENI, per germline. The CDR3 is 13 residues long. Germline trimming cut 2 bases from V and 6 bases from J; bases unmatched to any gene: 3. CDR3 region: CASSPSGGGEQYF. Written as DNA, the CDR3 is TGTGCCAGCTCACCATCAGGGGGCGGCGAGCAGTACTTC.

The chain joins TRBV29-1 to TRBJ2-3; D not certain. With 5 bases removed from V and 5 bases from J, the gap between germline ends came to 5 bases. Per germline, CDR1 SQVTM and CDR2 ANQGSEA. This CDR3 is built from 10 residues. As DNA, the CDR3 is TGCAGCGTTCGGGTAGATACGCAGTATTTT. Amino acids: CSVRVDTQYF.

The chain carries TRBV5-6 and TRBJ1-4; 7 bases line up with TRBD1. The J segment lost 7 bases and the V segment lost 0 bases, leaving 3 bases of the junction unmatched. This CDR3 region has 14 residues. CDR1 is SGHDT, CDR2 YYEEEE, per germline. DNA of the CDR3: TGTGCCAGCAGCTTGGTCCGGGACAGTGAAAAACTGTTTTTT. Translation gives CASSLVRDSEKLFF.